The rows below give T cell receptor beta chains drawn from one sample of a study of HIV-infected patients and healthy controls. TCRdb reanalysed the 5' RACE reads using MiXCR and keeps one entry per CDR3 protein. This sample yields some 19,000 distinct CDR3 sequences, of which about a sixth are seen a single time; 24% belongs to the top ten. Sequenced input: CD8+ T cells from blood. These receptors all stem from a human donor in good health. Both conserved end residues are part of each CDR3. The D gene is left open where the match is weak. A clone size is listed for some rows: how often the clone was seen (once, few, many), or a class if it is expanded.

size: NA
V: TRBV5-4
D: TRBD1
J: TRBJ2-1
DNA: TGTGCCAGCAGCCAAGGGACAGGGGCCACCAATGAGCAGTTCTTC
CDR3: CASSQGTGATNEQFF

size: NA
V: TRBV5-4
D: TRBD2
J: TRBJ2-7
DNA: TGTGCCAGCCGACTAGCGGGATCCTACGAGCAGTACTTC
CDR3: CASRLAGSYEQYF

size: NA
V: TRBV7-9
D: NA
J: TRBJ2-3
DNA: TGTGCCAGCAGCTTTTTCCCGACAGATCACACAGATACGCAGTATTTT
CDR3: CASSFFPTDHTDTQYF

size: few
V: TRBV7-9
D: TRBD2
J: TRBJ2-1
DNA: TGTGCCAGCAGCTTACATCGGCTAGCGGGAGGTGAGCAGTTCTTC
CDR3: CASSLHRLAGGEQFF

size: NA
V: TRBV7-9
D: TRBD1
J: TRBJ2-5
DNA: TGTGCCAGCAGCTCGAGCCCCAGGGGGCTCCAAGAGACCCAGTACTTC
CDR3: CASSSSPRGLQETQYF

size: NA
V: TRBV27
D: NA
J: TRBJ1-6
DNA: TGTGCCAGCAGTTCCCTAATGGGGAGAAATTCACCCCTCCACTTT
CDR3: CASSSLMGRNSPLHF

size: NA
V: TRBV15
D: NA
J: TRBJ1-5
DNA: TGTGCCACCAGCAGAGATCGGGGGGGGGGTCAGCCCCAGCATTTT
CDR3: CATSRDRGGGQPQHF

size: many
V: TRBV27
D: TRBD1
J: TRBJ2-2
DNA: TGTGCCAGCAGGGGGACAGGAGAGGTCGGGGAGCTGTTTTTT
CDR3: CASRGTGEVGELFF

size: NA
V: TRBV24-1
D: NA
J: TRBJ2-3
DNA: TGTGCCACCAGTGATTTGGGAGATACGCAGTATTTT
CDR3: CATSDLGDTQYF

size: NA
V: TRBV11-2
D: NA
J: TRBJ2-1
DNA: TGTGCCAGCAGCTTAGATCCGGGGCCCTACAATGAGCAGTTCTTC
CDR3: CASSLDPGPYNEQFF

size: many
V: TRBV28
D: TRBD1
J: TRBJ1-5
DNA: TGTGCCAGCAGTTTAGCCGGGACAGGGGTGATCAATCAGCCCCAGCATTTT
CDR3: CASSLAGTGVINQPQHF

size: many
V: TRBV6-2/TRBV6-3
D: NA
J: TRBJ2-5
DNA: TGTGCCAGCAGTAGTCCCGGGCCCGTCCGATTCCAAGAGACCCAGTACTTC
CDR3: CASSSPGPVRFQETQYF

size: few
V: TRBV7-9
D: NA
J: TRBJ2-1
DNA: TGTGCCAGCAGCTTTGAGACTACGCGCTTCAATGAGCAGTTCTTC
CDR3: CASSFETTRFNEQFF

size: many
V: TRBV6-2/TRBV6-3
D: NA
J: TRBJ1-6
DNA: TGTGCCAGCATGGACGAGCCGAATTCACCCCTCCACTTT
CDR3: CASMDEPNSPLHF

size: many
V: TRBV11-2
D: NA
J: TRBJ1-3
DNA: TGTGCCAGCAGCTTAGATTGGGTCGACAAGTCTGGAAACACCATATATTTT
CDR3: CASSLDWVDKSGNTIYF

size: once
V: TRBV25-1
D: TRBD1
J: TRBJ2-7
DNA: TGTGCCAGCAAAGGACAGGGACAAGGAGCCTACGAGCAGTACTTC
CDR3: CASKGQGQGAYEQYF

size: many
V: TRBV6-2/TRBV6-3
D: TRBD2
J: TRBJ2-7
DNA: TGTGCCAGCAGTTACGCGGGAGGGCTATACGAGCAGTACTTC
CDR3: CASSYAGGLYEQYF

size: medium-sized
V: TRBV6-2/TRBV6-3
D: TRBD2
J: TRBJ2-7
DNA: TGTGCCAGCAGCTATACTAGCGGGGGGTTTCGCGAGCAGTACTTC
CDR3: CASSYTSGGFREQYF

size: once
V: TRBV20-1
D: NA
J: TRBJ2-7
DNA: TGCAGTGCGATGGGGGGATTTAGGTACGAGCAGTACTTC
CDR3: CSAMGGFRYEQYF

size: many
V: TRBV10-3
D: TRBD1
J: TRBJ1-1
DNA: TGTGCCATTGGGACAGGGAACACTGAAGCTTTCTTT
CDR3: CAIGTGNTEAFF

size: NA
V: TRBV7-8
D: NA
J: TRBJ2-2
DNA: TGTGCCAGCAGCTTGTGGACTTCTTCCGCCGGGGAGCTGTTTTTT
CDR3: CASSLWTSSAGELFF

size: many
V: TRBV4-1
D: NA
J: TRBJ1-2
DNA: TGCGCCAGCAGCCAAACGATCGCCGTTGGGAGGAGATATAACTATGGCTACACCTTC
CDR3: CASSQTIAVGRRYNYGYTF

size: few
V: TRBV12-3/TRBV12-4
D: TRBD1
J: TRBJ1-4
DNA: TGTGCCAGCAGTTCCTACCCCGGACAGGTTAATGAAAAACTGTTTTTT
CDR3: CASSSYPGQVNEKLFF

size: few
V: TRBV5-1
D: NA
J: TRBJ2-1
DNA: TGCGCCAGCTGTGACGGGTTCGGCAATGAGCAGTTCTTC
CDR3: CASCDGFGNEQFF

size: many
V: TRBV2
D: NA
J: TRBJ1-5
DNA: TGTGCCTCCACTGTAGTGGGGGCTGCTCAGCCCCAGCATTTT
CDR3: CASTVVGAAQPQHF

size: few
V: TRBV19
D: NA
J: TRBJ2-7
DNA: TGTGCCAGTAGTATAACTCCCGGGGAGCAGTACTTC
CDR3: CASSITPGEQYF

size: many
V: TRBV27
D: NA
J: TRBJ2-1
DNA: TGTGCCAGCAGTTTGGTTGGGAGCTCCTACAATGAGCAGTTCTTC
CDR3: CASSLVGSSYNEQFF

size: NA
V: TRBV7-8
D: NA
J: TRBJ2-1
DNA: TGTGCCAGCAGCCCCCGTTACAATGAGCAGTTCTTC
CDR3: CASSPRYNEQFF

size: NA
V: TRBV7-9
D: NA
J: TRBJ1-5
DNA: TGTGCCAGCAGCTTAGATTCGGGGAATCAGCCCCAGCATTTT
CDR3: CASSLDSGNQPQHF

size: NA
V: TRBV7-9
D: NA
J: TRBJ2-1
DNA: TGTGCCAGCACAGCGTTACTCGCGAACAATGAGCAGTTCTTC
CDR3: CASTALLANNEQFF

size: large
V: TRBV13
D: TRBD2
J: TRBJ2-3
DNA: TGTGCCAGCAGCCCCTTTGCGGGAGGGCCAGATACGCAGTATTTT
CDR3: CASSPFAGGPDTQYF

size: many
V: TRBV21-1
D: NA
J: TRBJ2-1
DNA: TGTGCCAGCAGCAAAGTGCCCCCAGCGGGGGGGAACGATGAGCAGTTCTTC
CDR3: CASSKVPPAGGNDEQFF

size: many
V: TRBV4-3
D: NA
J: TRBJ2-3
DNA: TGCGCCAGCAGCCAAGAGGCCCTCCGACTGGGAGATACGCAGTATTTT
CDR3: CASSQEALRLGDTQYF

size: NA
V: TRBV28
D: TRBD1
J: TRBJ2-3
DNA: TGTGCCTGCCAGGGGGACAGGGAAGGAGATACGCAGTATTTT
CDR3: CACQGDREGDTQYF

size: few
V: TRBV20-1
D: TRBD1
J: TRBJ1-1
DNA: TGCAGTGCCGCTTCCGGACAGGGAGAGACTGAAGCTTTCTTT
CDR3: CSAASGQGETEAFF

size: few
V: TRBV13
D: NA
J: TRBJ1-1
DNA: TGTGCCAGCAGCTTAGAGACAGTTGGAGGCACTGAAGCTTTCTTT
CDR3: CASSLETVGGTEAFF

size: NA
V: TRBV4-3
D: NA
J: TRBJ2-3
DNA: TGCGCCAGCAGCCAAGATTGGGAGCCGGGGGCGGATACGCAGTATTTT
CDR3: CASSQDWEPGADTQYF

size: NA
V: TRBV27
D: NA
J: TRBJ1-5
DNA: TGTGCCAGCAGTTTATACCCGGAACCCAATCGACAGCACCAGCATTTT
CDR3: CASSLYPEPNRQHQHF

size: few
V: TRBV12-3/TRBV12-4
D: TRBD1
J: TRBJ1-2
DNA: TGTGCCAGCAGCCCATCGGCCGGGACAGGGTATGGCTACACCTTC
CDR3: CASSPSAGTGYGYTF

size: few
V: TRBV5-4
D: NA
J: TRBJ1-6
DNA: TGTGCCAGCAGCTTGTCCGGAGGCTCACCCCTCCACTTT
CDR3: CASSLSGGSPLHF

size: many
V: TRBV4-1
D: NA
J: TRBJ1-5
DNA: TGCGCCAGCAGCCCCTGGGGTAATCAGCCCCAGCATTTT
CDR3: CASSPWGNQPQHF

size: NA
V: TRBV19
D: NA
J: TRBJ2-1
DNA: TGTGCCAGTAGCAGGTTCTTCGGCAATGAGCAGTTCTTC
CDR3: CASSRFFGNEQFF

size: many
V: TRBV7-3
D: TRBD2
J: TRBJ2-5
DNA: TGTGCCAGCAGCTTAAGTAGCGGGAGGTTTGGGACCCAGTACTTC
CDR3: CASSLSSGRFGTQYF

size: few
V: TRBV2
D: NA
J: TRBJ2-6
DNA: TGTGCCGGGAAGGGAACCTCTGGGGCCAACGTCCTGACTTTC
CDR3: CAGKGTSGANVLTF

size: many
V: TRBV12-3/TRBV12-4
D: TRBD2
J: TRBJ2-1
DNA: TGTGCCAGCAGAATGGGACTAGCGGACTACAATGAGCAGTTCTTC
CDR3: CASRMGLADYNEQFF

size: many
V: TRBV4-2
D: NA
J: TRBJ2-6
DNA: TGTGCCAGCAGCCAAGATCCCGGGGATGGAGGGGCCAACGTCCTGACTTTC
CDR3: CASSQDPGDGGANVLTF

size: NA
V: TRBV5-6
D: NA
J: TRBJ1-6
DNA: TGTGCCAGCAGCTTGCCGGGGAGCTCCTATAATTCACCCCTCCACTTT
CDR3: CASSLPGSSYNSPLHF

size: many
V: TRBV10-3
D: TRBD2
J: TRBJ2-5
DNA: TGTGCCATCAGTGACCCAGACGCGGGGGTAGAAGAAGAGACCCAGTACTTC
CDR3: CAISDPDAGVEEETQYF

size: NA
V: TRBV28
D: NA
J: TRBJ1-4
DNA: TGTGCCAGCAGTTACCCAGGCTCCGAAAAACTGTTTTTT
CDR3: CASSYPGSEKLFF

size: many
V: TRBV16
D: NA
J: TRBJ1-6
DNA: TGTGCCAGCAGCCAACTCCAGGCGGGCTTCTATAATTCACCCCTCCACTTT
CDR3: CASSQLQAGFYNSPLHF

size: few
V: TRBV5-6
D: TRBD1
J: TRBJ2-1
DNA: TGTGCCAGCAGCTGGCTAGAGGGACAGGTTGGTCCTGAGCAGTTCTTC
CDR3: CASSWLEGQVGPEQFF

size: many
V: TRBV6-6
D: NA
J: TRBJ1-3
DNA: TGTGCCAGCACCGGTAACTCTGGAAACACCATATATTTT
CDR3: CASTGNSGNTIYF

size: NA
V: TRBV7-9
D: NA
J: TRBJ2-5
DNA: TGTGCCAGCAGCTCCCGTAGCGGCTGGGCACAAGAGACCCAGTACTTC
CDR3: CASSSRSGWAQETQYF

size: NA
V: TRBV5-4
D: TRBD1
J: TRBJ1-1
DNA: TGTGCCAGCAGCTTGAATTCAGGGGGGAACACTGAAGCTTTCTTT
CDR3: CASSLNSGGNTEAFF

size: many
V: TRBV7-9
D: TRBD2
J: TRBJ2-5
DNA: TGTGCCAGCGTCCAAGTCCTAGCGGGAGTTGCGGAGACCCAGTACTTC
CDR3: CASVQVLAGVAETQYF